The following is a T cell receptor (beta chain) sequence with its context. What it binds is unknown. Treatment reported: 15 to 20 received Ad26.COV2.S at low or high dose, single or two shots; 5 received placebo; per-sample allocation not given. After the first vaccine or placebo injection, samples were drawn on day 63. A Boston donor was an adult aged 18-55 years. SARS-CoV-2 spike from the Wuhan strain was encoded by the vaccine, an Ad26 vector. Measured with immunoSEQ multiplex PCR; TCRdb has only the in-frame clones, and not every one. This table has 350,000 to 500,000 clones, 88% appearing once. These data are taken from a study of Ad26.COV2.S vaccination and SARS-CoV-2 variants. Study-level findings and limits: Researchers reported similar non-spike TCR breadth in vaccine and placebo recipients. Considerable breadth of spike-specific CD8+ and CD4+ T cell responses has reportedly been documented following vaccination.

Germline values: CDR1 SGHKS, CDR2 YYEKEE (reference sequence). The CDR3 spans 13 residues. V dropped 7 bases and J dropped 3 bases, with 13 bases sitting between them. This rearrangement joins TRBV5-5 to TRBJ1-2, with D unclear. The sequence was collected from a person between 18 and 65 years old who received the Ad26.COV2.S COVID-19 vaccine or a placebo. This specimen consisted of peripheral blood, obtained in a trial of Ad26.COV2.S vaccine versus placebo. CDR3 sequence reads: CASAEAGDYGYTF. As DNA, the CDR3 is TGTGCCAGCGCCGAAGCCGGGGACTATGGCTACACCTTC.